These 20 T cell receptor beta chains were sequenced from one sample in a study of T cell responses to AZD1222 COVID-19 vaccine. Sequencing used immunoSEQ multiplex PCR; TCRdb keeps in-frame clones, though not all of them. The sample includes about 180,000 clones, just over 85% of them seen just once. The sample was peripheral blood, taken on day 0 of AZD1222 vaccination. The origin of the receptors is an adult in good health.

The chain links TRBV6-5 to TRBJ1-4; a weak D match, TRBD1 (5 bases). Per the germline V gene, CDR1 is MNHEY and CDR2 is SVGAGI. This CDR3 is 15 amino acids long. V was trimmed by 0 bases and J by 8 bases, leaving 13 bases between them. This CDR3 is CASSYSGQGGEKLFF. The CDR3 DNA reads TGTGCCAGCAGTTACTCGGGTCAGGGCGGGGAAAAACTGTTTTTT.

The rearrangement joins TRBV11-3 to TRBJ2-1; unclear D gene. Looked up from germline, CDR1 is SGHNT and CDR2 is YENEEA. Trimming shortened V by 1 base and J by 1 base, and 14 bases separated the two germline ends. The CDR3 runs 17 residues. The CDR3 DNA is TGTGCCAGCAGCTTAGTGCTGGGTGGCCGGTCCTACAATGAGCAGTTCTTC. It specifies CASSLVLGGRSYNEQFF.

The table lists this clone with a few counts. The sample holds other DNA sequences that translate to the same CDR3. The chain has TRBV19 and TRBJ1-2; 11 positions match TRBD1. The V and J ends lost 3 bases and 6 bases, in that order; junction bases with no gene match: 6. Looked up from germline, CDR1 is LNHDA and CDR2 is SQIVND (reference sequence). This CDR3 has 15 amino acids. In DNA form, the CDR3 reads TGTGCCAGTAGTATTCCTGGGACAGGGGGACATGGCTACACCTTC. This translates into CASSIPGTGGHGYTF.

The genes are TRBV24-1 and TRBJ1-2; TRBD1 might be the D (5 bases). The CDR3 has 13 residues. The germline CDR1 and CDR2 sequences are KGHDR and SFDVKD. V lost 5 bases and J 2 bases, leaving 8 bases between the germline ends. The DNA for the CDR3 is TGTGCCACCAGTGGGCGGGGGAACTATGGCTACACCTTC. Translation gives CATSGRGNYGYTF.

A note on this clone: Other DNA variants within this sample encode the same CDR3. This rearrangement joins TRBV27 to TRBJ2-5; 7 nucleotides line up with TRBD2. The CDR3 contains 13 residues. With V trimmed by 6 bases and J by 7 bases, 8 bases remained unmatched. Germline V gives CDR1 MNHEY, CDR2 SMNVEV (reference sequence). The CDR3: CASSLSGGGTQYF. The DNA of the CDR3 is TGTGCCAGCAGCCTATCTGGCGGGGGGACCCAGTACTTC.

The table lists this clone with a few counts. The chain couples TRBV6-2 or TRBV6-3 to TRBJ2-5, with unresolved D. Looked up from germline, CDR1 is MNHEY and CDR2 is SVGEGT. V dropped 6 bases and J dropped 2 bases, with 7 bases sitting between them. This CDR3 spans 12 amino acids. The chain's CDR3 is CASSRPQETQYF. DNA for the CDR3: TGTGCCAGCAGCCGTCCGCAAGAGACCCAGTACTTC.

V usage is TRBV3-1 (or the pseudogene TRBV3-2) and J usage is TRBJ2-7; the D gene is possibly TRBD2 (5 bases). Trimming took off 3 bases at V and 3 bases at J, with 9 bases between the two ends. The CDR3 runs to 13 residues. CDR1 and CDR2 from the germline V gene are LGHDT and YNNKEL (reference sequence). CDR3 region: CASSHLSDYEQYF. CDR3 DNA sequence: TGTGCCAGCAGCCACCTTAGCGACTACGAGCAGTACTTC.

The rearrangement links TRBV5-1 to TRBJ1-2; weak D call: TRBD1 (5 bases). This CDR3 is built from 15 residues. CDR1 and CDR2 from the germline V gene are SGHRS and YFSETQ. V was clipped by 0 bases and J by 6 bases, with 15 bases between them. The CDR3 region has the DNA TGCGCCAGCAGCTTGGAGGGGCAGAGTATTAATGGCTACACCTTC. Translating it yields CASSLEGQSINGYTF. Filled out from reference TRBV5-1 and TRBJ1-2, the complete variable domain reads KAGVTQTPRYLIKTRGQQVTLSCSPISGHRSVSWYQQTPGQGLQFLFEYFSETQRNKGNFPGRFSGRQFSNSRSEMNVSTLELGDSALYLCASSLEGQSINGYTFGSGTRLTVV.

V gene TRBV4-1 combines with J gene TRBJ2-2; TRBD2 is a possible D gene (6 bases). This CDR3 comprises 16 residues. The V gene lost 0 bases and the J gene lost 4 bases, with 12 bases spanning the gap. Germline V gives CDR1 MGHRA, CDR2 YSYEKL. For the CDR3, the DNA is TGCGCCAGCAGCCAAGAGATTAGCGGAAGCACCGGGGAGCTGTTTTTT. Residues: CASSQEISGSTGELFF.

The rearrangement uses TRBV19 and TRBJ2-2; the D is unclear. V shed 3 bases and J shed 2 bases, with 7 bases lying between them. In germline, CDR1 is LNHDA, CDR2 SQIVND (reference sequence). CDR3 length: 14 residues. CDR3 nucleotide sequence: TGTGCCAGTAGTATGAAGGCTAACACCGGGGAGCTGTTTTTT. It codes for CASSMKANTGELFF.

This clone was counted once. V and J are TRBV5-1 and TRBJ1-4; D uncertain. Trimming removed 3 bases at V and 5 bases at J, with 20 bases between. The CDR3 has 17 amino acids. CDR1 is SGHRS, CDR2 YFSETQ, per germline. Here the CDR3 reads CASSSLGGGVGNEKLFF. CDR3 nucleotides: TGCGCCAGCAGCTCGCTGGGAGGCGGTGTGGGAAATGAAAAACTGTTTTTT.

The chain couples TRBV11-3 to TRBJ2-7, with D possibly matching TRBD1 (5 bases). In germline, CDR1 is SGHNT, CDR2 YENEEA. CDR3 size: 16 residues. V was clipped by 0 bases and J by 2 bases, with 14 bases between them. The CDR3 bases are TGTGCCAGCAGCTTAGAAACAGGTTTGACGACCTACGAGCAGTACTTC. This encodes CASSLETGLTTYEQYF.

The chain combines TRBV5-6 with TRBJ1-1; a weak D match, TRBD1 (6 bases). Trimming left V 1 base short and J 0 bases short, with 16 bases between. CDR1 and CDR2 from the germline V gene are SGHDT and YYEEEE. The CDR3 has 17 residues. For the CDR3, the DNA is TGTGCCAGCAGCTTGTCCGGGGGGACAAGGCTGAACACTGAAGCTTTCTTT. Translating it yields CASSLSGGTRLNTEAFF.

This clone was counted a single time. The rearrangement joins TRBV30 to TRBJ2-7, with D maybe TRBD1 (8 bases). The CDR3 has 14 residues. Germline V gene data show CDR1 as GTSNPN and CDR2 as SVGIG (reference sequence). The germline V and J ends were trimmed by 4 bases and 6 bases, with 19 bases remaining between them. Here the CDR3 reads CAWTLDRGGGEQYF. The CDR3 region has the DNA TGTGCCTGGACTCTCGACAGGGGCGGGGGCGAGCAGTACTTC.

Notes on this clone: The sample holds other DNA sequences that translate to the same CDR3. The chain carries TRBV20-1 and TRBJ1-4, with D hard to call. From germline, CDR1 is DFQATT and CDR2 SNEGSKA (reference sequence). V lost 3 bases to trimming and J lost 8 bases, with 4 bases between them. CDR3 length: 10 amino acids. This chain's CDR3 is CSARGEKLFF. For the CDR3, the DNA is TGCAGTGCTAGGGGAGAAAAACTGTTTTTT.

The chain joins TRBV6-5 to TRBJ1-5, with 7 bases lining up with TRBD1. Trimming cost V 11 bases and J 0 bases; bases outside gene matches: 10. This CDR3 has 15 amino acids. Germline assignment: CDR1 MNHEY and CDR2 SVGAGI. Here the CDR3 DNA reads TGTGCCGCGGGACAGTCAGCTTATAGCAATCAGCCCCAGCATTTT. Protein product: CAAGQSAYSNQPQHF.

This clone was found once. The rearrangement uses TRBV27 and TRBJ2-7; 10 bases agree with TRBD1. Trimming removed 6 bases from V and 6 bases from J; junction bases left unmatched: 20. The CDR3 extends over 18 amino acids. The germline CDR1 and CDR2 sequences are MNHEY and SMNVEV (reference sequence). CDR3 nucleotide sequence: TGTGCCAGCAGCTTAACCGGGACAGGGGTTCGGGTACTACTCGAGCAGTACTTC. It encodes CASSLTGTGVRVLLEQYF.

The rearrangement uses TRBV28 and TRBJ1-5, with D hard to call. CDR1 and CDR2 (germline): MDHEN, SYDVKM. CDR3 length: 13 residues. Trimming left V 6 bases short and J 4 bases short, with 10 bases between. DNA for the CDR3: TGTGCCAGCAGGGGTCGTATTAATCAGCCCCAGCATTTT. Protein: CASRGRINQPQHF.

The CDR3, as DNA: TGTGCCAGCATCGGCGGGGACAGAAAAAATTCACCCCTCCACTTT. It is translated as CASIGGDRKNSPLHF. The V call is TRBV2, the J call TRBJ1-6; 7 bases align to TRBD1. From germline, CDR1 is SNHLY and CDR2 FYNNEI. With V trimmed by 7 bases and J by 7 bases, 10 bases remained unmatched. The CDR3 totals 15 residues.

The V and J genes are TRBV9 and TRBJ2-3; TRBD2 aligns across 11 bases. The germline V gene encodes CDR1 SGDLS and CDR2 YYNGEE. With V trimmed by 7 bases and J by 1 base, 8 bases remained unmatched. The CDR3 is 16 residues long. CDR3 loop: CASHPTSGRGTDTQYF. The CDR3 coding sequence is TGTGCCAGCCACCCAACTAGCGGGAGAGGCACAGATACGCAGTATTTT.